These T cell receptor beta chains were read from a single sample in a study of blood T cell repertoires in COVID-19. Profiling relied on immunoSEQ multiplex PCR, and the TCRdb table lists in-frame clones only, not all of them. Altogether 230,000 or so clones are present, around 80% being singletons, with the ten largest covering 2% to 2.5%. The sample consisted of peripheral blood. These receptor sequences come from a man aged 35-49 years who had recovered from COVID-19. Both conserved end residues are part of each CDR3. D genes are given only for firm matches. Only part of the rows carry a size: once, few, many, or a class if the clone is expanded.

v_call	clone_size	d_call	j_call	cdr3_nt	cdr3_aa
TRBV6-5	.	.	TRBJ1-1	TGTGCCAGCAGGAGGTCGAGGGCTGAAAATACTGAAGCTTTCTTT	CASRRSRAENTEAFF
TRBV4-3	.	.	TRBJ1-2	TGCGCCAGCAGCCAAGATACCCAGGCTGGCTACACCTTC	CASSQDTQAGYTF
TRBV5-8	.	TRBD1	TRBJ2-2	TGTGCCAGCAGCTTCCGACAGGGGCCTGCGGGTGACACCGGGGAGCTGTTTTTT	CASSFRQGPAGDTGELFF
TRBV21-1	.	.	TRBJ2-7	TGTGCCAGCAGCAAAGGGGCTAGCGGAGACTACGAGCAGTACTTC	CASSKGASGDYEQYF
TRBV3-1/TRBV3-2	.	TRBD1	TRBJ1-1	TGTGCCAGCAGCCGACAGGGGGTAGGGGGCCACACTGAAGCTTTCTTT	CASSRQGVGGHTEAFF
TRBV4-1	.	.	TRBJ1-5	TGCGCCAGCAGCCAAGATTCATATCAGCCCCAGCATTTT	CASSQDSYQPQHF
TRBV24-1	.	TRBD1	TRBJ2-3	TGTGCCACCAGTGATTCAAAACGGGACAGTACAGATACGCAGTATTTT	CATSDSKRDSTDTQYF
TRBV7-2	.	TRBD2	TRBJ2-1	TGTGCCAGCAGCTTAGCCCCCGTTTTAGCGGGGGGGTCCAATGAGCAGTTCTTC	CASSLAPVLAGGSNEQFF
TRBV21-1	.	.	TRBJ2-7	TGTGCCAGCAGCAAATACCCGGACAGTCCCGACGAGCAGTACTTC	CASSKYPDSPDEQYF
TRBV5-5	.	TRBD1	TRBJ2-7	TGTGCCAGCAGCTTGGCCACAGGGGGCGCCTACGAGCAGTACTTC	CASSLATGGAYEQYF
TRBV4-1	.	.	TRBJ1-4	TGCGCCAGCAGCCACCCTTATGAAAAACTGTTTTTT	CASSHPYEKLFF
TRBV7-2	once	TRBD1	TRBJ1-1	TGTGCCAGCAGCTTACGGGACAGGTCTGAAGCTTTCTTT	CASSLRDRSEAFF
TRBV18	.	TRBD1	TRBJ2-1	TGTGCCAGCTCACCATTTTGGGGGACAGAACACAATGAGCAGTTCTTC	CASSPFWGTEHNEQFF
TRBV6-1	many	.	TRBJ1-6	TGTGCCAGCAGTGACGGGAATCGTGAACCCCTCCACTTT	CASSDGNREPLHF
TRBV7-8	.	.	TRBJ1-1	TGTGCCAGCAGCCCTTTCAGGGACACTGAAGCTTTCTTT	CASSPFRDTEAFF
TRBV11-3	.	TRBD1	TRBJ2-5	TGTGCCAGCAGCCCATCCGGGACAGGGGAAGAGACCCAGTACTTC	CASSPSGTGEETQYF
TRBV24-1	.	TRBD2	TRBJ2-3	TGTGCCACCAGTGCGACGGGAGGGCCAAATACGCAGTATTTT	CATSATGGPNTQYF
TRBV11-2	.	TRBD2	TRBJ2-7	TGTGCCAGCAGCTCACTAGCGGGACGCTCCTACGAGCAGTACTTC	CASSSLAGRSYEQYF
TRBV24-1	.	TRBD2	TRBJ2-2	TGTGCCACCAGTTCCGGACTAGCCGGCACCGGGGAGCTGTTTTTT	CATSSGLAGTGELFF
TRBV30	few	.	TRBJ2-7	TGTGCCTGGATCCACAGGACCTCCTACGAGCAGTACTTC	CAWIHRTSYEQYF
TRBV14	once	.	TRBJ2-3	TGTGCCAGCAGCCAACCGGGACTTACACAGTATTTT	CASSQPGLTQYF
TRBV11-2	.	.	TRBJ2-7	TGTGCCAGCAGCTTAACCCCCGCAGGTTTGTACGAGCAGTACTTC	CASSLTPAGLYEQYF
TRBV5-1	.	TRBD1	TRBJ2-5	TGCGCCAGCAGCATCGGACAGGGACAAGAGACCCAGTACTTC	CASSIGQGQETQYF
TRBV7-6	.	.	TRBJ2-3	TGTGCCAGCAGCTTAGTGGGAGACGTCCCAGATACGCAGTATTTT	CASSLVGDVPDTQYF
TRBV11-3	.	TRBD2	TRBJ2-2	TGTGCCAGCAGCTTAGTCTCACTAGCGGGGGATACCGGGGAGCTGTTTTTT	CASSLVSLAGDTGELFF
TRBV7-9	once	.	TRBJ1-2	TGTGCCAGCAGCATCACAGGGAGAGGCTACACCTTC	CASSITGRGYTF
TRBV10-1	.	TRBD1	TRBJ1-4	TGCGCCAGCAGTGAGAAGGGGACAGGGATCGGGAAACTGTTTTTT	CASSEKGTGIGKLFF
TRBV11-3	.	.	TRBJ1-1	TGTGCCAGCAGCTTAGATCCGGGAATGAACACTGAAGCTTTCTTT	CASSLDPGMNTEAFF
TRBV19	.	TRBD1	TRBJ2-7	TGTGCCAGTAGTCGACAGGGCCCTCACGAGCAGTACTTC	CASSRQGPHEQYF
TRBV12-2	once	.	TRBJ2-1	TGTGCAAGTCGCTTAGTGAGCCCTCAACTACAGGGCCGCTCCTACAATGAGCAGTTCTTC	CASRLVSPQLQGRSYNEQFF
TRBV18	.	TRBD1	TRBJ2-7	TGTGCCAGCTCACCACCAGGGACAGTACTCTACGAGCAGTACTTC	CASSPPGTVLYEQYF
TRBV9	.	TRBD1	TRBJ2-7	TGTGCCAGCAGCATTCACGCCGGGACAGGTAATGTCCCCTACGAGCAGTACTTC	CASSIHAGTGNVPYEQYF
TRBV7-9	.	TRBD2	TRBJ2-5	TGTGCCAGCAGCCCGCCGGGGGGCCAAGAGACCCAGTACTTC	CASSPPGGQETQYF
TRBV7-9	.	TRBD2	TRBJ2-7	TGTGCCAGCAGCGTAGGGGGAGCGGGAGTCGCTTACGAGCAGTACTTC	CASSVGGAGVAYEQYF
TRBV7-2	.	.	TRBJ2-7	TGTGCCAGCAGCGCAACTAAGTCAGGGGCAGGCTACGAGCAGTACTTC	CASSATKSGAGYEQYF
TRBV9	.	.	TRBJ1-5	TGTGCCAGCAGCGTAGACGAGGGACAGCCCCAGCATTTT	CASSVDEGQPQHF
TRBV4-3	.	TRBD1	TRBJ1-1	TGCGCCAGCAGCCAAGATATCCAGGGGGCCAGAGGAGGTGAAGCTTTCTTT	CASSQDIQGARGGEAFF
TRBV14	few	.	TRBJ1-6	TGTGCCAGCAGCCAAGATCTACTGGATTCACCCCTCCACTTT	CASSQDLLDSPLHF
TRBV7-2	.	TRBD1	TRBJ1-6	TGTGCCAGCAGCTCGGGACAGGGATCCGTCAATTCACCCCTCCACTTT	CASSSGQGSVNSPLHF
TRBV5-4	.	TRBD2	TRBJ2-7	TGTGCCAGCAGCTTGGTTAGCGGGGGGTACAACGAGCAGTACTTC	CASSLVSGGYNEQYF
TRBV5-1	once	TRBD1	TRBJ2-4	TGCGCCAGCGGCCGGACAGGGACTGAAAACATTCAGTACTTC	CASGRTGTENIQYF
TRBV3-1/TRBV3-2	.	.	TRBJ2-7	TGTGCCAGCAGCCAAACAGGGCTCTCCTACGAGCAGTACTTC	CASSQTGLSYEQYF
TRBV13	.	.	TRBJ2-7	TGTGCCAGCAGCGGCGGGACCCGAAATAGAGGCGAGCAGTACTTC	CASSGGTRNRGEQYF
TRBV6-5	once	.	TRBJ1-1	TGTGCCAGCAGTCTCCCCGGCGGGAACACTGAAGCTTTCTTT	CASSLPGGNTEAFF
TRBV27	once	TRBD1	TRBJ1-5	TGTGCCAGCAGTTCAGGACAGGGAAGTAATCAGCCCCAGCATTTT	CASSSGQGSNQPQHF
TRBV10-3	few	.	TRBJ2-7	TGTGCCATCAGCCCCTCCCTAAGCCACGAGCAGTACTTC	CAISPSLSHEQYF
TRBV30	.	TRBD2	TRBJ2-5	TGTGCCTGGAGTGTTAGCGGGGGGGAAGAGACCCAGTACTTC	CAWSVSGGEETQYF
TRBV7-8	.	TRBD1	TRBJ2-7	TGTGCCAGCAGCCAGGGACAGGGTGCGGGGTGGGAGCAGTACTTC	CASSQGQGAGWEQYF
TRBV6-1	.	.	TRBJ2-7	TGTGCCAGCAGTGAGACTAGATCCTACGAGCAGTACTTC	CASSETRSYEQYF
TRBV11-2	few	.	TRBJ1-1	TGTGCCAGCAGCTTAGACAGGACAACTGAAGCTTTCTTT	CASSLDRTTEAFF
TRBV11-2	.	TRBD2	TRBJ2-7	TGTGCCAGCAGCTTAGGCCCGCTAGCGGGGGGGCGCTACGAGCAGTACTTC	CASSLGPLAGGRYEQYF
TRBV6-2/TRBV6-3	.	TRBD1	TRBJ1-6	TGTGCCAGCAGTACTATTCCGGGACAGGGGAGCTACCACTTT	CASSTIPGQGSYHF